A single sample is the source of the 17 T cell receptor beta chains below, sequenced in a study of cytomegalovirus exposure and HLA in healthy donors. This table comes from immunoSEQ multiplex PCR, and its TCRdb copy is limited to in-frame clones, with some not included. This table has under 200,000 clones, roughly 89% appearing once. What was sequenced was PBMCs. All receptors come from a woman under 30 in good health and CMV-seropositive.

The V gene is TRBV7-9, the J gene TRBJ1-5; 9 nucleotides match TRBD1. The V gene end was trimmed by 2 bases and the J gene end by 1 base; junction bases not matched to a gene: 3. The CDR3 is made up of 16 amino acids. The V gene's germline CDR1 is SEHNR and CDR2 FQNEAQ (reference sequence). CDR3 in amino acids: CASSLSGTGSNQPQHF. The CDR3 region has the DNA TGTGCCAGCAGCTTATCCGGGACAGGGAGCAATCAGCCCCAGCATTTT.

This chain connects TRBV7-3 to TRBJ2-7; 7 positions agree with TRBD2. Germline CDR1 and CDR2: SGHTA and FQGTGA. J was trimmed by 2 bases and V by 5 bases; bases with no gene match: 21. The CDR3 is made up of 19 amino acids. CDR3 DNA sequence: TGTGCCAGCAGCCCCCGTTGCAATGCTGCGGGAGTGCCGGCCTACGAGCAGTACTTC. It is translated as CASSPRCNAAGVPAYEQYF.

The chain's CDR3 is CASSYSRLAGYEQYF. In DNA form, the CDR3 reads TGTGCCAGCAGTTACTCGAGGCTAGCGGGCTACGAGCAGTACTTC. The chain carries TRBV6-6 and TRBJ2-7; 8 nucleotides align to TRBD2. V lost 0 bases to trimming and J lost 3 bases; unmatched junction nucleotides: 4. Looked up from germline, CDR1 is MNHNY and CDR2 is SVGAGI (reference sequence). The CDR3 is 15 amino acids.

The chain joins TRBV6-5 to TRBJ2-1; 11 bases are a match to TRBD2. The germline gives CDR1 MNHEY, CDR2 SVGAGI. Trimming took 4 bases from V and 7 from J; bases not matched to a gene: 6. The CDR3 contains 15 residues. This chain's CDR3 is CASSFAGLAVNEQFF. The CDR3 region has the DNA TGTGCCAGCAGTTTCGCGGGACTAGCGGTAAATGAGCAGTTCTTC.

V gene TRBV7-9 combines with J gene TRBJ2-7; 16 nucleotides line up with TRBD2. Looked up from germline, CDR1 is SEHNR and CDR2 is FQNEAQ (reference sequence). V shed 4 bases, J shed 2 bases, and the junction held 11 bases outside the gene matches. The CDR3 loop spans 19 amino acids. CDR3 coding DNA: TGTGCCAGCAGCTCCTCAGTCCCGGGACTAGCGGGAGGGCCCTACGAGCAGTACTTC. Protein product: CASSSSVPGLAGGPYEQYF.

The V and J genes are TRBV6-6 and TRBJ1-5, with 7 bases identical to TRBD1. Losses at the gene ends were 9 bases for V and 4 bases for J; bases not matched to a gene: 6. This CDR3 has 13 amino acids. Per germline, CDR1 MNHNY and CDR2 SVGAGI (reference sequence). CDR3 bases: TGTGCCAGTCGGGCACAGGGGAATCAGCCCCAGCATTTT. Its protein product is CASRAQGNQPQHF.

This chain links TRBV2 with TRBJ1-2; TRBD1 matches at 10 bases. There are 11 residues in the CDR3. Germline CDR1 SNHLY, CDR2 FYNNEI. Trimming removed 9 bases from V and 6 bases from J; junction bases left unmatched: 1. For the CDR3, the DNA is TGTGCCAGAGGACAGGGGGATGGCTACACCTTC. Translation gives CARGQGDGYTF.

This chain joins TRBV7-8 and TRBJ2-4; 9 nucleotides align to TRBD2. Germline values: CDR1 SGHVS, CDR2 FQNEAQ. Trimming at V came to 5 bases and at J to 8 bases, leaving 13 bases not matched to a gene. The CDR3 consists of 16 residues. The DNA for the CDR3 is TGTGCCAGCAGCCCCGAGCGGCTAGCGGGATGGGACATTCAGTACTTC. As protein: CASSPERLAGWDIQYF.

This sequence joins TRBV7-9 and TRBJ2-3; no clear D. Trimming removed 0 bases at V and 7 bases at J, with 5 bases between. There are 12 residues in the CDR3. The V gene's germline CDR1 is SEHNR and CDR2 FQNEAQ (reference sequence). The CDR3 DNA follows: TGTGCCAGCAGCTTAGCGCTAAATACGCAGTATTTT. It codes for CASSLALNTQYF.

The rearrangement links TRBV7-2 to TRBJ1-2, with a tentative D call TRBD1 (5 bases). V lost 1 base, J lost 4 bases, and 13 bases lay in between. Germline CDR1 reads SGHTA; CDR2 reads FQGNSA. CDR3 size: 15 residues. CDR3 coding DNA: TGTGCCAGCAGCTTAGTCTCGGGGGGAGTCTATGGCTACACCTTC. It is translated as CASSLVSGGVYGYTF.

V and J are TRBV5-1 and TRBJ2-7; a weak D match, TRBD2 (5 bases). Trimming pared 6 bases from V and 2 bases from J, leaving 12 bases between. This CDR3 spans 13 amino acids. In germline, CDR1 is SGHRS, CDR2 YFSETQ. This chain's CDR3 is CASKASGTYEQYF. The DNA for the CDR3 is TGCGCCAGCAAGGCCAGCGGTACCTACGAGCAGTACTTC.

The rearrangement uses TRBV7-9 and TRBJ1-1, with D unclear. The CDR3 is 11 residues long. The V and J ends lost 3 bases and 8 bases respectively, with 7 bases between them. Germline-derived CDR1 and CDR2 are SEHNR and FQNEAQ (reference sequence). In DNA form, the CDR3 reads TGTGCCAGCAGCTTTGCGATCGAAGCTTTCTTT. Amino acids: CASSFAIEAFF.

The chain uses TRBV2 and TRBJ2-7, with 10 positions matching TRBD2. The CDR3 is 19 residues long. Germline V CDR1 and CDR2: SNHLY, FYNNEI. With V trimmed by 10 bases and J by 3 bases, 24 bases remained unmatched. As DNA, the CDR3 is TGTGCCATTTCCGGGGCCAGGGGACTCGAGACTAGCGGGCTCTACGAGCAGTACTTC. Encoded protein: CAISGARGLETSGLYEQYF.

J is TRBJ2-3 and V is TRBV9; the match to TRBD2 covers 7 bases. V dropped 0 bases and J dropped 2; count of bases not matched to a gene: 3. CDR3 length: 15 amino acids. Germline loops: CDR1 SGDLS, CDR2 YYNGEE. The CDR3 here is CASSVASGYTDTQYF. CDR3 sequence (DNA): TGTGCCAGCAGCGTAGCTAGCGGATACACAGATACGCAGTATTTT.

The chain links TRBV11-2 to TRBJ1-1; the D gene is possibly TRBD1 (5 bases). This CDR3 region has 13 residues. Trimming took 2 bases from V and 5 from J, leaving 9 bases between them. Germline CDR1 reads SGHAT; CDR2 reads FQNNGV. CDR3 in DNA: TGTGCCAGCAGCTTAAATCGGGGGACTGAAGCTTTCTTT. This translates into CASSLNRGTEAFF.

This chain joins TRBV5-1 and TRBJ2-7; the match to TRBD1 covers 9 bases. Germline V gene sequence: CDR1 SGHRS, CDR2 YFSETQ. The CDR3 sequence is 15 residues long. The V and J ends lost 6 bases and 2 bases, in that order; junction bases with no gene match: 9. DNA for the CDR3: TGCGCCAGCACCAGCTTGGGACAGGGTACCTACGAGCAGTACTTC. Translating gives CASTSLGQGTYEQYF.

This chain uses TRBV9 with TRBJ2-7; 8 bases map to TRBD2. The CDR3 consists of 15 residues. V was clipped by 4 bases and J by 5 bases; unmatched bases: 11. CDR1 and CDR2 from the germline V gene are SGDLS and YYNGEE. For the CDR3, the DNA is TGTGCCAGCAGCCCGCCGAGCGGGAGATCTCACGAGCAGTACTTC. This codes for CASSPPSGRSHEQYF.